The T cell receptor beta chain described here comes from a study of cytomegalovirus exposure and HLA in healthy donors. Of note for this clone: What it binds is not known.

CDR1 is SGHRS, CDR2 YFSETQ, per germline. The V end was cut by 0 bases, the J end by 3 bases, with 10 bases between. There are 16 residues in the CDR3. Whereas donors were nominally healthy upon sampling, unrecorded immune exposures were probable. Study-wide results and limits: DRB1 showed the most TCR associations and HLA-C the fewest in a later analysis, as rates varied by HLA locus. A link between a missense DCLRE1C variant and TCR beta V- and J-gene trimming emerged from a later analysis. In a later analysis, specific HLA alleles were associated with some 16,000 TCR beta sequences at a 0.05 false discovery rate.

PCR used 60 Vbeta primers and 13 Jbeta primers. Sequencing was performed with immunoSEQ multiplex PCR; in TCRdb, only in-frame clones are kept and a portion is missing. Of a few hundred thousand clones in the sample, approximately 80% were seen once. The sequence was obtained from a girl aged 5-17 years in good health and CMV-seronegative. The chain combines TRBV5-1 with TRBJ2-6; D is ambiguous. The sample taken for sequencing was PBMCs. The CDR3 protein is CASSLESGFGANVLTF. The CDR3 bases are TGCGCCAGCAGCTTGGAATCAGGTTTTGGGGCCAACGTCCTGACTTTC.